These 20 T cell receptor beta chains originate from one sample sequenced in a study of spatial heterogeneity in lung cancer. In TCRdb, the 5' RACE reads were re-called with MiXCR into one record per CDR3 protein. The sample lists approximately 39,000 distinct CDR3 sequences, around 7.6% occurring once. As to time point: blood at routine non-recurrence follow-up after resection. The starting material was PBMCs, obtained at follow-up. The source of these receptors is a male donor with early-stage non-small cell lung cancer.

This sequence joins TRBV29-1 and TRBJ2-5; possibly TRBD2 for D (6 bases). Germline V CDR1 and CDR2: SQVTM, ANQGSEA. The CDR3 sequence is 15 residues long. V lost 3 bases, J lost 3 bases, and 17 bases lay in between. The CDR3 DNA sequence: TGCAGCGTTGACTCCCGGGGACTTGTTGAAGAGACCCAGTACTTC. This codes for CSVDSRGLVEETQYF.

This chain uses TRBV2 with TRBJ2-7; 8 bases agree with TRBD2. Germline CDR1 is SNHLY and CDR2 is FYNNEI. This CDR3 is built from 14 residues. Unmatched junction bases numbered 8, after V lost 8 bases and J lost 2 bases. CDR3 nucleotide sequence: TGTGCCAGCCGGACTAGCATAATCGCCTACGAGCAGTACTTC. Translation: CASRTSIIAYEQYF.

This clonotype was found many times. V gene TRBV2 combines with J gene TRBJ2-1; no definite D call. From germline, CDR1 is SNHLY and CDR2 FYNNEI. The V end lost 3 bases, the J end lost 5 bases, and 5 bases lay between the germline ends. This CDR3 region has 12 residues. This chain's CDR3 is CASSDPDNEQFF. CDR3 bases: TGTGCCAGCAGTGACCCGGACAATGAGCAGTTCTTC.

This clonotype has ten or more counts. The CDR3 bases are TGTGCCAGCAGCTTAGTGCAGTTCATAGGGCCTGGAAACACCATATATTTT. As protein: CASSLVQFIGPGNTIYF. The chain joins TRBV7-2 to TRBJ1-3; no clear D gene. The germline V gene encodes CDR1 SGHTA and CDR2 FQGNSA. The CDR3 covers 17 residues. V shed 1 base and J shed 2 bases, with 15 bases lying between them.

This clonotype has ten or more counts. The CDR3 nucleotides read TGCGCCAGCAGCACTACCGGGACAGCGAACACCGGGGAGCTGTTTTTT. Translating it yields CASSTTGTANTGELFF. The rearrangement joins TRBV5-1 to TRBJ2-2; 7 bases match TRBD1. The CDR3 spans 16 residues. The germline gives CDR1 SGHRS, CDR2 YFSETQ. J gave up 0 bases and V 4 bases, and 6 bases lay outside the gene matches.

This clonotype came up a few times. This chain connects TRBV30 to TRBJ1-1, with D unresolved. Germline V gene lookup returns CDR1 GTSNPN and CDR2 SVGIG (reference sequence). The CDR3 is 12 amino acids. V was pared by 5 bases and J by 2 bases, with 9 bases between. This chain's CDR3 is CAWLGSNTEAFF. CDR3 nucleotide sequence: TGTGCCTGGTTGGGGTCAAACACTGAAGCTTTCTTT.

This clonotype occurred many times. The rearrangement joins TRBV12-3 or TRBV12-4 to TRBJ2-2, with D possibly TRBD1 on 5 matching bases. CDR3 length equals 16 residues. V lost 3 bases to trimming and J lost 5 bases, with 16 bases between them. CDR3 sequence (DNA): TGTGCCAGCAGTTTCTTCGCCAGGGTTGAGACCGGGGAGCTGTTTTTT. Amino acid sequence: CASSFFARVETGELFF.

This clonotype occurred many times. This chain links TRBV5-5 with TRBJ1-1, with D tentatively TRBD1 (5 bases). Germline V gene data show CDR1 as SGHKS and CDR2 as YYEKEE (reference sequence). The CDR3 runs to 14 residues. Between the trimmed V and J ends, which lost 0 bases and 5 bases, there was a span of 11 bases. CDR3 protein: CASSLGGGETEAFF. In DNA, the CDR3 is TGTGCCAGCAGCTTGGGCGGGGGAGAGACTGAAGCTTTCTTT. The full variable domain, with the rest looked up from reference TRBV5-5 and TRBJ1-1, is DAGVTQSPTHLIKTRGQQVTLRCSPISGHKSVSWYQQVLGQGPQFIFQYYEKEERGRGNFPDRFSARQFPNYSSELNVNALLLGDSALYLCASSLGGGETEAFFGQGTRLTVV.

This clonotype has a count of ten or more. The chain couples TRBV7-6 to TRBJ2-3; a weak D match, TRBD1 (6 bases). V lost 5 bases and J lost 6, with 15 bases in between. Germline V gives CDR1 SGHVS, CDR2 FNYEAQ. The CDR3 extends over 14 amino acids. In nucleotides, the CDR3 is TGTGCCAGCAGCCAGACGACAGGCTCCGATACGCAGTATTTT. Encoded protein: CASSQTTGSDTQYF.

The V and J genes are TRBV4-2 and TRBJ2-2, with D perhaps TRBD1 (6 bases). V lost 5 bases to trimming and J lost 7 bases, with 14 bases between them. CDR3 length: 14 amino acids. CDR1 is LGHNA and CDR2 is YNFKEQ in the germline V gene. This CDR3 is CASSAQGLYGELFF. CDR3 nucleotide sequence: TGTGCCAGCAGCGCACAGGGATTATACGGGGAGCTGTTTTTT.

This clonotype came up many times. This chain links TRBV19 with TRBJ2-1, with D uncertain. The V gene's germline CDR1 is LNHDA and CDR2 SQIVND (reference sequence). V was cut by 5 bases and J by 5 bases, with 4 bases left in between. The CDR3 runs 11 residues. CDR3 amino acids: CASSPDNEQFF. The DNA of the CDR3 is TGTGCCAGTAGTCCAGACAATGAGCAGTTCTTC.

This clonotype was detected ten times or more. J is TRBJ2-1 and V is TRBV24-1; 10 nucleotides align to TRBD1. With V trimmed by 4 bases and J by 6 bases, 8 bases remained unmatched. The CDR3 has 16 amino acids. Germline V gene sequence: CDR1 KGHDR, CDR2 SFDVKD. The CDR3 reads CATSDPRQGASNEQFF. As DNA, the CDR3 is TGTGCCACCAGTGACCCTAGACAGGGGGCCAGCAATGAGCAGTTCTTC.

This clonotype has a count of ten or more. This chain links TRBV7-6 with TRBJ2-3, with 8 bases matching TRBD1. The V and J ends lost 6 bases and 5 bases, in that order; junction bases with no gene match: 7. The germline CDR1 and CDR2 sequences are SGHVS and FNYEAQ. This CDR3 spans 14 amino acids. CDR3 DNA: TGTGCCAGCAGGCCAGGGGGCTCGGGAGATACGCAGTATTTT. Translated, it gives CASRPGGSGDTQYF.

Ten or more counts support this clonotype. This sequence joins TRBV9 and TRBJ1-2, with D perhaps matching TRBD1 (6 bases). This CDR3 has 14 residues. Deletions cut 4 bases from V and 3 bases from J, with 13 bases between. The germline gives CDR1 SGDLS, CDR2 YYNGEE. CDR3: CASSPLDSHYGYTF. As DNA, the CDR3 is TGTGCCAGCAGCCCTTTGGACAGTCACTATGGCTACACCTTC.

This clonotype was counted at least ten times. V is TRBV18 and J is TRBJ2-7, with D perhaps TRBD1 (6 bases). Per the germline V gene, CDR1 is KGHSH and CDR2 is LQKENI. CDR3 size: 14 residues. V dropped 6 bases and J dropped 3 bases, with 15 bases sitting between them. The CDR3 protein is CASSDGTNGYEQYF. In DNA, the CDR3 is TGTGCCAGCTCTGACGGGACAAACGGCTACGAGCAGTACTTC.

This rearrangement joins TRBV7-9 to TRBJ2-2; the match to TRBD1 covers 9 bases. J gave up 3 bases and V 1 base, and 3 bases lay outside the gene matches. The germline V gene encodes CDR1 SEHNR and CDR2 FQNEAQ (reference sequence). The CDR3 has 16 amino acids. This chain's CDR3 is CASSLVGTGHTGELFF. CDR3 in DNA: TGTGCCAGCAGCTTAGTGGGGACAGGGCACACCGGGGAGCTGTTTTTT.

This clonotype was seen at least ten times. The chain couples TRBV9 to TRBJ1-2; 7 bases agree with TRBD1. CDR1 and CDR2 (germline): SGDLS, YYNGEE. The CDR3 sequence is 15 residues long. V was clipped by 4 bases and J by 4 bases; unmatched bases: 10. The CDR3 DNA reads TGTGCCAGCAGCCCACTACAGGGGATGGGCTATGGCTACACCTTC. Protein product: CASSPLQGMGYGYTF.

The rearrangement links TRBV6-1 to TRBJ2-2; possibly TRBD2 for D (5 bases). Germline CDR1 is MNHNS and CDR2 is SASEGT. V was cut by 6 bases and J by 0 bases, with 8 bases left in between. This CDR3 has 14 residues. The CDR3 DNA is TGTGCCAGCAGGGTCGGGGCGAACACCGGGGAGCTGTTTTTT. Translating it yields CASRVGANTGELFF.

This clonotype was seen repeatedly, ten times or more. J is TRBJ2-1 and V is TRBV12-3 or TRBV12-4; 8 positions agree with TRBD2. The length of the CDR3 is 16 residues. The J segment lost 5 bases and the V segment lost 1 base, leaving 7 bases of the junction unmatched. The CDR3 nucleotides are TGTGCCAGCAGTTTAGGCCACAGCGGGAGTAACAATGAGCAGTTCTTC. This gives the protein CASSLGHSGSNNEQFF.

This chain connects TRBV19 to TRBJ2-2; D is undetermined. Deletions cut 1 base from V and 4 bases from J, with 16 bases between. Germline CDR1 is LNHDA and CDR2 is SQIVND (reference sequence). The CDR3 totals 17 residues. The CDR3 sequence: CASSIGTGSRGTGELFF. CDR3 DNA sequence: TGTGCCAGTAGTATAGGTACGGGTTCGAGAGGCACCGGGGAGCTGTTTTTT.